In its sample, the clone carrying this T cell receptor (beta chain) was seen a few times. In TCRdb, the RACE reads were re-called with MiXCR into one record per CDR3 protein. The data show more than 300,000 distinct CDR3 sequences, over 5% seen once. The data are from a study of human T cells and chemical hapten exposure. Germline CDR1 LGHNA, CDR2 YNFKEQ. The V segment lost 10 bases and the J segment 2 bases; nucleotides outside the gene matches: 13. The CDR3 contains 15 residues. The time point: pre-sensitization, week 0. Treatment: therapeutic diphenylcyclopropenone sensitization with weekly scalp DPC.

Sequenced here: whole blood, sampled in connection with sensitization to the hapten diphenylcyclopropenone (DPC). The clonotype originates from a young woman with alopecia areata. Some clones in this sample may be carry-over from other donors' samples. The chain is built from TRBV4-2 and TRBJ2-7; 8 bases align to TRBD1. CDR3 loop: CATSEGGQGPYEQYF. CDR3 bases: TGTGCCACCTCGGAGGGAGGACAGGGACCCTACGAGCAGTACTTC.